The source of this T cell receptor (beta chain) is a study of regulatory T cells in long-lasting Graves disease. Study as a whole: The criterion for persistent Graves' disease was over 5 years of antithyroid drugs with positive TSH receptor antibodies. Findings and limits, study-wide: Favored usage of TRBV28, TRBJ1-2 and TRBJ2-5 was recorded in persistent disease. Among the persistent patients, some 2,900 public clonotypes were shared, more than the roughly 900 shared among new patients.

Investigators prepared the TCR beta libraries by applying iRepertoire HTBI primers and Arm-PCR of CDR3 regions. TCRdb re-derived calls from the multiplex PCR reads in MiXCR, one entry per CDR3 protein. Of around 500,000 distinct CDR3 sequences detected, around 21% appear once; the ten largest clones hold about 7.8%. Germline V gives CDR1 SGHTA, CDR2 FQGNSA. V gave up 4 bases and J gave up 4 bases; unmatched junction bases: 11. The CDR3 is 17 amino acids. Time point given: persistent/refractory GD, antithyroid drugs over 5 years with positive TRAb. RNA isolated from PBMCs was used to make the TCR library. This clonotype was seen a few times. Its antigen is as yet unknown.

This material consisted of peripheral blood mononuclear cells (PBMCs), taken when the disease was refractory, from a patient treated with antithyroid drugs. The genes are TRBV7-2 and TRBJ1-3; 9 nucleotides agree with TRBD1. The clonotype originates from a female donor with Graves disease. The CDR3 sequence: CASSSPGQGLFGNTIYF. The CDR3 nucleotides read TGTGCCAGCAGCTCGCCAGGACAGGGGCTCTTCGGAAACACCATATATTTT.